This T cell receptor (beta chain) appears in the sequencing data of a study of neurological immune-mediated disorders. Study outcomes and limitations: Across subjects, expanded clones had no CDR3 amino acid sequences in common, pointing to private repertoires in all groups.

The unsorted libraries had their origin in 2 million PBMCs stored at -80 C. This clonotype was seen repeatedly, ten times or more. Its antigen remains unknown. The CDR3 totals 16 residues. With 3 bases removed from V and 2 bases from J, the gap between germline ends came to 16 bases. The germline CDR1 and CDR2 sequences are SGHRS and YFSETQ. In TCRdb, the 5' RACE reads were re-called with MiXCR into one record per CDR3 protein. The sample lists tens of thousands of distinct CDR3 sequences, over 12% occurring once. The sequenced sample was PBMCs. The gene calls are TRBV5-1 and TRBJ2-3, with D possibly being TRBD2 (5 bases). The TCR sequence derives from a woman aged 45 to 65 in good health. CDR3 DNA sequence: TGCGCCAGCAGCTCCCACGAGAGAGGGATCACAGATACGCAGTATTTT. It is translated as CASSSHERGITDTQYF. Looking up the rest from reference TRBV5-1 and TRBJ2-3 gives the full variable domain: KAGVTQTPRYLIKTRGQQVTLSCSPISGHRSVSWYQQTPGQGLQFLFEYFSETQRNKGNFPGRFSGRQFSNSRSEMNVSTLELGDSALYLCASSSHERGITDTQYFGPGTRLTVL.